Sequencing of this T cell receptor (beta chain) was carried out in a study of siplizumab effects on memory and regulatory T cells. TCRdb's table, derived via immunoSEQ multiplex PCR, lists solely in-frame clones and lacks some. The sample lists tens of thousands of clones; about 90% were seen once. Findings of the study overall: Roughly 80-95% of proliferating CD4+ or CD8+ clones defied assignment to a naive or memory phenotype. The alloreactive clones that mapped to unstimulated subsets made up only a minor fraction. Alloreactive sequences traceable to unstimulated CD4+ memory cells were significantly reduced by siplizumab.

Remarks on this clone: What it binds is unknown.

The receptor comes from a human donor in good health. Sequenced material: CD8+ T cells sorted from blood.

The CDR3 nucleotides read TGCGCCAGCAGCTTGTCGACTAGGTCGGAGACCCAGTACTTC. It is translated as CASSLSTRSETQYF. The rearrangement uses TRBV5-1 and TRBJ2-5; weak D call: TRBD2 (6 bases). In germline, CDR1 is SGHRS, CDR2 YFSETQ. The CDR3 is 14 amino acids. Deletions cut 1 base from V and 5 bases from J, with 12 bases between. Full variable domain (remainder filled in from reference TRBV5-1 and TRBJ2-5): KAGVTQTPRYLIKTRGQQVTLSCSPISGHRSVSWYQQTPGQGLQFLFEYFSETQRNKGNFPGRFSGRQFSNSRSEMNVSTLELGDSALYLCASSLSTRSETQYFGPGTRLLVL.